This note documents a single TCR beta chain sequence. This sample is drawn from a study of blood T cell repertoires in COVID-19. Across the study: T cells, B-cell-depleted T cells, or PBMCs supplied cDNA or gDNA.

The authors' processing: Scientists estimated how many nucleated cells there were by amplifying reference gene primers. Sequencing was performed with immunoSEQ multiplex PCR; in TCRdb, only in-frame clones are kept and a portion is missing. The D gene and trimming were derived from the DNA, and the V and J assignments and clone size from that table. Here the sample spans 370,000 or so clones, around 87% being singletons. The CDR3 spans 14 residues. V trimming: 8 bases; J trimming: 7 bases; junction bases outside the gene matches: 10. Germline lookup yields CDR1 WSHSY and CDR2 SAAADI. The participants were between roughly 18 and 89 years old and came from under 25 US areas.

The chain is built from TRBV10-2 and TRBJ1-5; TRBD1 matches 8 bases. Sequencing was performed on PBMCs or T cells enriched from blood (not recorded which). The sequence was obtained from a man aged 30 to 39 who had recovered from COVID-19. The chain's CDR3 is CASRGRGQVQPQHF. In DNA, the CDR3 is TGCGCCAGCCGTGGCAGGGGGCAGGTACAGCCCCAGCATTTT.